These 19 T cell receptor beta chains share one sample of origin, sequenced in a study of T cell responses to AZD1222 COVID-19 vaccine. Libraries were prepared by immunoSEQ multiplex PCR; TCRdb keeps only in-frame clonotypes and omits some of them. The data show 90,000 to 120,000 clones, about 85% seen once. The sample was peripheral blood, taken on day 0 of AZD1222 vaccination. The receptors shown here come from an adult in good health.

The chain has TRBV7-3 and TRBJ2-6; no clear D. Germline CDR1 SGHTA, CDR2 FQGTGA. V was shortened by 5 bases and J by 8 bases, with 7 bases between the two germline ends. The CDR3 has 12 residues. This CDR3 is CASSGVPNVLTF. For the CDR3, the DNA is TGTGCCAGCAGCGGAGTGCCCAACGTCCTGACTTTC.

This sequence joins TRBV3-1 (or the pseudogene TRBV3-2) and TRBJ1-1; tentative D call: TRBD1 (5 bases). Germline CDR1 and CDR2: LGHDT and YNNKEL (reference sequence). The CDR3 loop spans 18 amino acids. Trimming stripped 1 base from V and 4 bases from J, with 22 bases between. The CDR3 coding sequence is TGTGCCAGCAGCCAAGGAGGGACGGCGCATCTCTGGGGCACTGAAGCTTTCTTT. Encoded protein: CASSQGGTAHLWGTEAFF.

Details on this clone: This CDR3 is also generated by other DNA sequences in the sample. J is TRBJ2-1 and V is TRBV7-9; no clear D gene. Trimming took off 3 bases at V and 3 bases at J, with 6 bases between the two ends. The CDR3 is 13 residues long. The germline gives CDR1 SEHNR, CDR2 FQNEAQ (reference sequence). This chain's CDR3 is CASSLDGYNEQFF. DNA of the CDR3: TGTGCCAGCAGCTTGGACGGCTACAATGAGCAGTTCTTC.

The chain carries TRBV19 and TRBJ2-6; 7 positions agree with TRBD2. Germline loops: CDR1 LNHDA, CDR2 SQIVND (reference sequence). The CDR3 covers 17 residues. J gave up 4 bases and V 0 bases, and 6 bases lay outside the gene matches. This CDR3 reads CASSIDRGVSGANVLTF. In DNA form, the CDR3 reads TGTGCCAGTAGTATAGATCGGGGGGTCTCAGGGGCCAACGTCCTGACTTTC.

This chain uses TRBV30 with TRBJ1-5; possibly TRBD1 for D (5 bases). The germline V gene encodes CDR1 GTSNPN and CDR2 SVGIG (reference sequence). This CDR3 contains 13 residues. The germline V and J ends were trimmed by 5 bases and 5 bases, with 13 bases remaining between them. CDR3 amino acids: CAWAWGEDQPQHF. CDR3 nucleotide sequence: TGTGCCTGGGCATGGGGGGAGGATCAGCCCCAGCATTTT.

The chain recombines TRBV6-5 with TRBJ2-3, with 8 bases that match TRBD2. The CDR3 loop spans 15 amino acids. Trimming removed 0 bases from V and 5 bases from J; junction bases left unmatched: 4. Germline V gives CDR1 MNHEY, CDR2 SVGAGI. The CDR3 bases are TGTGCCAGCAGTTACTCCGGGGGGGTTAAAGATACGCAGTATTTT. Residues: CASSYSGGVKDTQYF.

CDR3 in DNA: TGCGCCAGCAGCCAAGATTGGAGCCCGGGGACGGATAGCAATCAGCCCCAGCATTTT. It encodes CASSQDWSPGTDSNQPQHF. The V call is TRBV4-3, the J call TRBJ1-5, with a weak D call TRBD1 (5 bases). Germline CDR1 LGHNA, CDR2 YSLEER. The CDR3 extends over 19 amino acids. Deletions cut 0 bases from V and 0 bases from J, with 18 bases between.

The chain is built from TRBV5-1 and TRBJ2-2; 9 nucleotides agree with TRBD2. Germline assignment: CDR1 SGHRS and CDR2 YFSETQ. V lost 0 bases and J lost 6; bases outside the gene matches: 3. The CDR3 consists of 15 residues. The CDR3 loop is CASSLDQREAGELFF. For the CDR3, the DNA is TGCGCCAGCAGCTTGGACCAGCGGGAGGCCGGGGAGCTGTTTTTT.

V gene TRBV5-7 combines with J gene TRBJ1-5; 9 nucleotides line up with TRBD1. TRBV5-7 is known as an ORF, though its function is uncertain. This CDR3 is built from 17 residues. V shed 1 base, J shed 7 bases, and the junction held 12 bases outside the gene matches. CDR3 sequence (DNA): TGTGCCAGCAGCTTGTGCGCCACCGGACAGGGGTTGCAGCCCCAGCATTTT. Protein sequence: CASSLCATGQGLQPQHF.

This clone appeared a single time. The CDR3 sequence is CAWSWGKGSFYEQYF. In DNA, the CDR3 is TGTGCCTGGAGTTGGGGAAAGGGGTCCTTCTACGAGCAGTACTTC. V gene TRBV30 combines with J gene TRBJ2-7; a weak D match, TRBD1 (5 bases). Per germline, CDR1 GTSNPN and CDR2 SVGIG (reference sequence). Trimming removed 2 bases from V and 3 bases from J, with 17 bases in between. The CDR3 has 15 amino acids.

The rearrangement links TRBV18 to TRBJ2-7; weak D call: TRBD1 (5 bases). The V end lost 4 bases, the J end lost 6 bases, and 10 bases lay between the germline ends. The CDR3 sequence is 12 residues long. Germline CDR1 KGHSH, CDR2 LQKENI. As DNA, the CDR3 is TGTGCCAGCTCACGAGACAGTTCCGAGCAGTACTTC. This translates into CASSRDSSEQYF. Full variable domain (rest looked up from reference TRBV18 and TRBJ2-7): NAGVMQNPRHLVRRRGQEARLRCSPMKGHSHVYWYRQLPEEGLKFMVYLQKENIIDESGMPKERFSAEFPKEGPSILRIQQVVRGDSAAYFCASSRDSSEQYFGPGTRLTVT.

The chain combines TRBV12-3 or TRBV12-4 with TRBJ2-7, with D perhaps matching TRBD1 (5 bases). V was shortened by 7 bases and J by 1 base, with 11 bases between the two germline ends. The CDR3 runs to 13 residues. The CDR3 spells CASKSRDSYEQYF. The DNA of the CDR3 is TGTGCCAGCAAGTCCAGGGATTCCTACGAGCAGTACTTC.

The chain has TRBV6-2 or TRBV6-3 and TRBJ1-5; a weak D match, TRBD1 (6 bases). This CDR3 has 16 amino acids. Trimming removed 0 bases from V and 6 bases from J, with 15 bases in between. Germline assignment: CDR1 MNHEY and CDR2 SVGEGT. The CDR3 is CASSYSLRGGIQPQHF. The CDR3, as DNA: TGTGCCAGCAGTTACTCGTTACGGGGGGGCATTCAGCCCCAGCATTTT.

V gene TRBV18 combines with J gene TRBJ2-7; either TRBD1 or TRBD2 may supply D (5 bases each). CDR3 length: 13 residues. From germline, CDR1 is KGHSH and CDR2 LQKENI. V lost 5 bases, J lost 4 bases, and 12 bases lay in between. The CDR3 bases are TGTGCCAGCTCAGGGGACGGAACGTACGAGCAGTACTTC. Its translation is CASSGDGTYEQYF.

The CDR3 DNA is TGTGCCAGCAGGGTAGAGGGGTGGTCGGACACTGAAGCTTTCTTT. Residues: CASRVEGWSDTEAFF. The chain is built from TRBV6-4 and TRBJ1-1; D perhaps matches TRBD1 (5 bases). V gave up 6 bases and J gave up 3 bases, with 17 bases separating them. Germline V gene data show CDR1 as MRHNA and CDR2 as SNTAGT. The CDR3 has 15 residues.

The chain carries TRBV2 and TRBJ2-7; D is uncertain. Germline values: CDR1 SNHLY, CDR2 FYNNEI. V was clipped by 7 bases and J by 3 bases, with 16 bases between them. The length of the CDR3 is 14 residues. CDR3: CASMLKRDHYEQYF. The CDR3 nucleotides read TGTGCCAGCATGTTAAAAAGAGACCACTACGAGCAGTACTTC.

This sequence joins TRBV5-1 and TRBJ2-6, with D perhaps assigned TRBD1 or TRBD2 (5 bases each). V lost 7 bases to trimming and J lost 4 bases, with 15 bases between them. This CDR3 is 15 amino acids long. Germline V lookup: CDR1 SGHRS, CDR2 YFSETQ. CDR3 sequence reads: CASLDGTIGANVLTF. CDR3 nucleotide sequence: TGCGCCAGCCTAGACGGGACCATAGGGGCCAACGTCCTGACTTTC.

CDR3 nucleotides: TGTGCCAGCAGTTACTCGCCACAAATAACCGGGGAGCTGTTTTTT. This translates into CASSYSPQITGELFF. V usage is TRBV6-5 and J usage is TRBJ2-2; D call uncertain. Germline V gene data show CDR1 as MNHEY and CDR2 as SVGAGI. V was cut by 0 bases and J by 5 bases, with 10 bases left in between. There are 15 residues in the CDR3.

This rearrangement joins TRBV7-2 to TRBJ1-4; D unclear. The CDR3 is 16 residues long. Germline assignment: CDR1 SGHTA and CDR2 FQGNSA. Trimming removed 2 bases at V and 3 bases at J, with 13 bases between. CDR3 sequence reads: CASSLSLTSANEKLFF. The CDR3 region has the DNA TGTGCCAGCAGCTTATCCCTAACGTCCGCTAATGAAAAACTGTTTTTT.